Shown below are 19 T cell receptor beta chains from a single sample sequenced in a study of CXCR3-negative and CXCR3-positive naive CD8 T cells. No antigen has been identified for these receptors. 5' RACE with UMI labels generated the TRB cDNA libraries. Following a re-call of the 5' RACE reads, TCRdb has one entry per CDR3 protein and lacks DNA. The repertoire shows about 3,100 distinct CDR3 sequences; the top ten hold more than 1.1%. Study-wide points: Naive cells with CXCR3 showed TRB CDR3s that were more hydrophobic than those in CXCR3-negative naive cells.

Source material: naive CXCR3+ CD8+ T cells from blood. Subset specified: CD45RO-CCR7+CD27+CD95- naive CD8+ T cells expressing CXCR3 (TNR3+). The receptors come from a human donor in good health. Some clones in this sample may be carry-over from other donors' samples.

The V and J genes are TRBV7-9 and TRBJ2-7; lacking DNA, the TRBD1 call made by TCRdb goes unchecked. The CDR3 is 12 amino acids. The V gene's germline CDR1 is SEHNR and CDR2 FQNEAQ (reference sequence). The CDR3: CASSSLEYEQYF. The full variable domain, completed using reference TRBV7-9 and TRBJ2-7, is DTGVSQNPRHKITKRGQNVTFRCDPISEHNRLYWYRQTLGQGPEFLTYFQNEAQLEKSRLLSDRFSAERPKGSFSTLEIQRTEQGDSAMYLCASSSLEYEQYFGPGTRLTVT.

In terms of frequency, this clonotype is medium-sized (0.01 to 0.1%). V usage is TRBV7-2 and J usage is TRBJ1-1; TCRdb reports TRBD1, a call that lacks DNA to check it against. CDR3 size: 11 residues. Germline CDR1 is SGHTA and CDR2 is FQGNSA. The CDR3 region is CASTQGTEAFF.

Judged by frequency, this clonotype is medium-sized. The chain is built from TRBV29-1 and TRBJ2-2. The germline gives CDR1 SQVTM, CDR2 ANQGSEA. There are 12 residues in the CDR3. CDR3 protein: CSVESRAGELFF.

This clonotype is labeled medium-sized based on frequency. The V gene is TRBV5-6, the J gene TRBJ1-1. The CDR3 is made up of 13 amino acids. The germline gives CDR1 SGHDT, CDR2 YYEEEE. The CDR3 sequence is CASSLWVDPEAFF.

According to its frequency, this clonotype is medium-sized. This chain links TRBV14 with TRBJ2-1; the TCRdb call, TRBD1, lacks DNA for checking. Per germline, CDR1 SGHDN and CDR2 FVKESK. There are 15 residues in the CDR3. The CDR3: CASSQGFDRGNEQFF.

In terms of frequency, this clonotype is medium-sized. The V call is TRBV20-1, the J call TRBJ2-1; no DNA is available, so the TRBD2 call from TCRdb remains unchecked. Germline V gene sequence: CDR1 DFQATT, CDR2 SNEGSKA (reference sequence). This CDR3 has 14 residues. The CDR3 loop reads CSASGAGGPNEQFF.

This clonotype counts as medium-sized by frequency. V is TRBV29-1 and J is TRBJ2-7. Germline values: CDR1 SQVTM, CDR2 ANQGSEA. This CDR3 contains 12 residues. The CDR3 protein is CSVEDSFYEQYF.

The chain joins TRBV29-1 to TRBJ1-2; no DNA is available, so the TRBD1 call from TCRdb remains unchecked. The CDR3 contains 14 residues. From germline, CDR1 is SQVTM and CDR2 ANQGSEA. CDR3 in amino acids: CSVDALTGKGGYTF.

The rearrangement links TRBV6-2 or TRBV6-3 to TRBJ2-3; TCRdb proposes TRBD1, but this gene call is untestable without DNA. Germline V gene lookup returns CDR1 MNHEY and CDR2 SVGEGT. There are 15 residues in the CDR3. The chain's CDR3 is CASSYDSSSTDTQYF.

The J gene is TRBJ2-2, the V gene TRBV19; the D call of TRBD1 rests on TCRdb alone, since no DNA is present to check it. The length of the CDR3 is 12 residues. The V gene's germline CDR1 is LNHDA and CDR2 SQIVND (reference sequence). CDR3 sequence reads: CASSPLTGELFF.

This clonotype is identified as medium-sized from frequency. The CDR3 here is CSMNGGTSGQETQYF. V and J are TRBV29-1 and TRBJ2-5; there is no DNA to check the TCRdb D call of TRBD2. CDR3 length: 15 amino acids. Per the germline V gene, CDR1 is SQVTM and CDR2 is ANQGSEA. Looking up the rest from reference TRBV29-1 and TRBJ2-5 gives the full variable domain: SAVISQKPSRDICQRGTSLTIQCQVDSQVTMMFWYRQQPGQSLTLIATANQGSEATYESGFVIDKFPISRPNLTFSTLTVSNMSPEDSSIYLCSMNGGTSGQETQYFGPGTRLLVL.

This clonotype counts as medium-sized by frequency. This sequence joins TRBV29-1 and TRBJ2-3; TCRdb's D call, TRBD1, is unchecked because there is no DNA. Looked up from germline, CDR1 is SQVTM and CDR2 is ANQGSEA. The CDR3 is 17 amino acids. This chain's CDR3 is CSVEDQFTGISADTQYF.

This clonotype is medium-sized by frequency. The gene calls are TRBV29-1 and TRBJ1-2. The germline V gene encodes CDR1 SQVTM and CDR2 ANQGSEA. The CDR3 has 11 amino acids. Here the CDR3 reads CSVGGVYGYTF.

According to its frequency, this clonotype is medium-sized. The chain has TRBV7-9 and TRBJ2-5; the TCRdb call, TRBD1, lacks DNA for checking. From germline, CDR1 is SEHNR and CDR2 FQNEAQ (reference sequence). The CDR3 contains 15 residues. The CDR3 region is CASSATGPIQETQYF.

By frequency, this clonotype registers medium-sized. CDR3 loop: CSVWSGALSGNTIYF. This chain joins TRBV29-1 and TRBJ1-3; with no DNA, the TCRdb D assignment of TRBD1 cannot be verified. The CDR3 has 15 residues. Germline lookup yields CDR1 SQVTM and CDR2 ANQGSEA.

The chain uses TRBV30 and TRBJ1-3; TCRdb names TRBD1, which stays unverified in the absence of DNA. The V gene's germline CDR1 is GTSNPN and CDR2 SVGIG (reference sequence). The CDR3 runs 17 residues. The CDR3 sequence: CAWRTLTDTPRSNTIYF.

By frequency, this clonotype is medium-sized. The rearrangement links TRBV7-6 to TRBJ2-1; TCRdb selects TRBD1, and the lack of DNA leaves this call unchecked. This CDR3 spans 17 amino acids. The V gene's germline CDR1 is SGHVS and CDR2 FNYEAQ. CDR3 in amino acids: CASSLFALGGPENEQFF.

This clonotype is called medium-sized based on its frequency. The chain has TRBV29-1 and TRBJ2-1. The CDR3 has 14 amino acids. Per germline, CDR1 SQVTM and CDR2 ANQGSEA. Here the CDR3 reads CSVEDRGRWDEQFF.

The genes are TRBV19 and TRBJ1-1; TCRdb returns TRBD1, unconfirmable since there is no DNA. Looked up from germline, CDR1 is LNHDA and CDR2 is SQIVND (reference sequence). The CDR3 is made up of 15 amino acids. CDR3 sequence reads: CASRPPRTGVTEAFF.